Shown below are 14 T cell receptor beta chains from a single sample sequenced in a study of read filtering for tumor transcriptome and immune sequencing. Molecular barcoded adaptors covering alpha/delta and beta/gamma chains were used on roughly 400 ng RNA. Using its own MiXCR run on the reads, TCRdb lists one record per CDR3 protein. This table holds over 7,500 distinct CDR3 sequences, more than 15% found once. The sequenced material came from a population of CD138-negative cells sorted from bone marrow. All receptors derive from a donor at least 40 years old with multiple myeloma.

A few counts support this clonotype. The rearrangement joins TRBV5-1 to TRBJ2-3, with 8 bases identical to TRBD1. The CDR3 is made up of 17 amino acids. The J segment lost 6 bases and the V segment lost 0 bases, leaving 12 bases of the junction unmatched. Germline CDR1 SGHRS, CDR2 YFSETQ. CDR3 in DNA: TGCGCCAGCAGCTTGGGCACGGGCGGACAGGGCGGGGATACGCAGTATTTT. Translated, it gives CASSLGTGGQGGDTQYF.

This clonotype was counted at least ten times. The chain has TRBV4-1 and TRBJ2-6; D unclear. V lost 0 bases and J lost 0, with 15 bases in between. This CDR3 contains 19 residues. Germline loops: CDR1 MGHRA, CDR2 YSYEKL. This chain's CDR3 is CASSQDEGISRSGANVLTF. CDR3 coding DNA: TGCGCCAGCAGCCAAGATGAAGGGATTTCCCGCTCTGGGGCCAACGTCCTGACTTTC.

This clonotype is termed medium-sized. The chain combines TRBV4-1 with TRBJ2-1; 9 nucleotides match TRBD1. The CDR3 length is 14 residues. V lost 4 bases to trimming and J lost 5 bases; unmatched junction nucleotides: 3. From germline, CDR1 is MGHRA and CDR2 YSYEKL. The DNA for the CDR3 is TGCGCCAGCAGCCTGCGGGACAGGGACAATGAGCAGTTCTTC. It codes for CASSLRDRDNEQFF.

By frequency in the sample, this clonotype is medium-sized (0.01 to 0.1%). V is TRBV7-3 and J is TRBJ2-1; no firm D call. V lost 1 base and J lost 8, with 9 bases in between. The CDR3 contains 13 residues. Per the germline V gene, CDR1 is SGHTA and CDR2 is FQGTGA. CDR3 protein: CASSLSYHDEQFF. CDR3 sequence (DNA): TGTGCCAGCAGCTTAAGTTACCACGATGAGCAGTTCTTC.

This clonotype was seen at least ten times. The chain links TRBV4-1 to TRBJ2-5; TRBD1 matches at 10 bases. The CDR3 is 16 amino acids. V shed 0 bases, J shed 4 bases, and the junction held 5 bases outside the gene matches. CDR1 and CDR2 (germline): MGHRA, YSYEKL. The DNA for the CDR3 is TGCGCCAGCAGCCAAGAGGGGACAGGGGCGGTAGAGACCCAGTACTTC. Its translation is CASSQEGTGAVETQYF.

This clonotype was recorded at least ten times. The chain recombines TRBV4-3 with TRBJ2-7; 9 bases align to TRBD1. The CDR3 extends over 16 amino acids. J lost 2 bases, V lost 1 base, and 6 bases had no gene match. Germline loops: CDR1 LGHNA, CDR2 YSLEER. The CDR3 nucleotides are TGCGCCAGCAGCCAAGTTTACCGGACAGGGGCCTACGAGCAGTACTTC. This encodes CASSQVYRTGAYEQYF.

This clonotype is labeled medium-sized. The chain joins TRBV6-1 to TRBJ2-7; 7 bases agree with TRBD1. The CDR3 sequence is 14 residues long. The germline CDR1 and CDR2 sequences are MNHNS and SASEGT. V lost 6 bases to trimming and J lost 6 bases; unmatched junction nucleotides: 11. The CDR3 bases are TGTGCCAGCAGAGCCCCGGGACAGAAACCCGAGCAGTACTTC. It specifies CASRAPGQKPEQYF.

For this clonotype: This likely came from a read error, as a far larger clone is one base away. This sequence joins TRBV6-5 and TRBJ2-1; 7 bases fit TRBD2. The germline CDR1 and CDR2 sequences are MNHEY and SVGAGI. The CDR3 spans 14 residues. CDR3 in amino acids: CASKRLAENNVQFF. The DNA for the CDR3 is TGTGCCAGCAAGAGGCTAGCGGAGAACAATGTGCAGTTCTTC.

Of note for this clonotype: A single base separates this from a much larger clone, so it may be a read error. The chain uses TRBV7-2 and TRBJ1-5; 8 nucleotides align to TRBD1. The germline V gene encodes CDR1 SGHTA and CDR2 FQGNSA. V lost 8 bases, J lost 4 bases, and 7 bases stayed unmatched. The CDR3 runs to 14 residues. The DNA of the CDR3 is TGTGCCAGCGGCTCGACAGGGGCAAATCAGCCCCAGCATTTT. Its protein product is CASGSTGANQPQHF.

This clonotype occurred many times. CDR3 DNA sequence: TGTGCCAGCAGCAGCCAGGATAACACTGAAGCTTTCTTT. The encoded protein is CASSSQDNTEAFF. The J gene is TRBJ1-1, the V gene TRBV19, with D unresolved. The CDR3 loop spans 13 amino acids. Deletions cut 9 bases from V and 2 bases from J, with 13 bases between. Germline V gives CDR1 LNHDA, CDR2 SQIVND (reference sequence).

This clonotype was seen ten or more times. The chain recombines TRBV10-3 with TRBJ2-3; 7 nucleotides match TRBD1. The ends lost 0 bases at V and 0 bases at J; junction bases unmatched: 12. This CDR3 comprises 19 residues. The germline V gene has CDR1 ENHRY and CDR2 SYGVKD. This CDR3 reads CAISESMRTGDPSTDTQYF. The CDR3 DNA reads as TGTGCCATCAGTGAGTCGATGAGGACAGGAGACCCGAGCACAGATACGCAGTATTTT.

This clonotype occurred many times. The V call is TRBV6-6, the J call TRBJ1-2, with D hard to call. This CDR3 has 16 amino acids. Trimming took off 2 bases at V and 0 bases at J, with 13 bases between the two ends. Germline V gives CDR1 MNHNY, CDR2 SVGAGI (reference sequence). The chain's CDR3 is CASSYLGPLANYGYTF. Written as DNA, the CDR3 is TGTGCCAGCAGTTACCTTGGTCCCTTAGCTAACTATGGCTACACCTTC.

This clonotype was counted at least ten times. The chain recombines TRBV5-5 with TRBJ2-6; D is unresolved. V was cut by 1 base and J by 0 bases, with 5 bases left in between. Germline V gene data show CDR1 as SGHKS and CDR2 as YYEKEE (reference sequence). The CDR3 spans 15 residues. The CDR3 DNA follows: TGTGCCAGCAGCTTGTTAGTCTCTGGGGCCAACGTCCTGACTTTC. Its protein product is CASSLLVSGANVLTF.

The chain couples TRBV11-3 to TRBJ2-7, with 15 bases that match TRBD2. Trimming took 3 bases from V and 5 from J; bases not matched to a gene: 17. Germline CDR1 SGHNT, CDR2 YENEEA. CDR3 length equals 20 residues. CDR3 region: CASSLTSIGLAGGQYHEQYF. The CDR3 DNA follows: TGTGCCAGCAGCTTGACCTCAATCGGACTAGCGGGGGGGCAATACCACGAGCAGTACTTC.